These 6 T cell receptor beta chains were sequenced from one sample in a study of PD-L1 blockade in urothelial cancer. Libraries were prepared by immunoSEQ multiplex PCR; TCRdb keeps only in-frame clonotypes and omits some of them. The sample has about 87,000 clones, around 83% seen once. Time point of the sample: pretreatment peripheral blood. Here the sequenced sample was PBMCs, taken around atezolizumab (anti-PD-L1) treatment. The receptors shown here come from a man between 60 and 75 years old with urothelial cancer.

V is TRBV10-2 and J is TRBJ2-3; D uncertain. Germline assignment: CDR1 WSHSY and CDR2 SAAADI. The V gene lost 4 bases and the J gene lost 5 bases, with 13 bases spanning the gap. The CDR3 is 14 amino acids. The DNA of the CDR3 is TGCGCCAGCAGTGGTCTGCGAATTGGAGATACGCAGTATTTT. It yields the protein CASSGLRIGDTQYF.

The chain joins TRBV7-9 to TRBJ1-1; D possibly corresponds to TRBD1 (6 bases). Germline-derived CDR1 and CDR2 are SEHNR and FQNEAQ (reference sequence). With 2 bases removed from V and 3 bases from J, the gap between germline ends came to 10 bases. There are 14 residues in the CDR3. CDR3 sequence: CASSLQGSYTEAFF. CDR3 in DNA: TGTGCCAGCAGCTTACAGGGGTCCTACACTGAAGCTTTCTTT. Using reference TRBV7-9 and TRBJ1-1 for the parts outside the CDR3, the full variable domain is DTGVSQNPRHKITKRGQNVTFRCDPISEHNRLYWYRQTLGQGPEFLTYFQNEAQLEKSRLLSDRFSAERPKGSFSTLEIQRTEQGDSAMYLCASSLQGSYTEAFFGQGTRLTVV.

The chain recombines TRBV15 with TRBJ2-3; TRBD2 agrees at 8 bases. Germline CDR1 is LNHNV and CDR2 is YYDKDF (reference sequence). V was pared by 6 bases and J by 3 bases, with 8 bases of the junction left unmatched. The CDR3 runs to 15 residues. The CDR3 sequence is CATSRRGEWTDTQYF. The CDR3 DNA is TGTGCCACCAGTCGGCGGGGGGAATGGACAGATACGCAGTATTTT.

The chain joins TRBV18 to TRBJ2-2; D might be TRBD1 (5 bases). CDR1 is KGHSH, CDR2 LQKENI, per germline. CDR3 size: 13 residues. V lost 3 bases and J 6 bases, leaving 8 bases between the germline ends. The CDR3 spells CASSPLGAGELFF. DNA for the CDR3: TGTGCCAGCTCACCCCTAGGGGCCGGGGAGCTGTTTTTT.

V is TRBV5-5 and J is TRBJ2-3, with TRBD1 matching over 8 bases. This CDR3 region has 16 residues. The J segment lost 4 bases and the V segment lost 1 base, leaving 8 bases of the junction unmatched. Germline values: CDR1 SGHKS, CDR2 YYEKEE (reference sequence). CDR3 in amino acids: CASSLSLTGVADTQYF. The CDR3 nucleotides read TGTGCCAGCAGCTTGTCATTGACAGGGGTTGCAGATACGCAGTATTTT.

The chain recombines TRBV6-5 with TRBJ2-1, with 11 bases identical to TRBD1. Germline CDR1 and CDR2: MNHEY and SVGAGI. The CDR3 length is 14 residues. Unmatched junction bases numbered 3, after V lost 5 bases and J lost 6 bases. This CDR3 reads CASSHGTGGNEQFF. The DNA of the CDR3 is TGTGCCAGCAGTCACGGGACAGGGGGCAATGAGCAGTTCTTC.